Following are 22 T cell receptor beta chains from one sample sequenced in a study of early T cells in non-severe SARS-CoV-2 infection. TCRdb reprocessed the 5' RACE reads via MiXCR and lists one record per CDR3 protein. The table has tens of thousands of distinct CDR3 sequences, roughly 9.1% seen once. The source was whole blood, collected at baseline. The source is an adult who was a healthcare worker with PCR-confirmed SARS-CoV-2 infection or an uninfected control (not recorded which).

The chain combines TRBV4-3 with TRBJ2-1; TRBD2 aligns across 11 bases. The length of the CDR3 is 16 residues. The junction had 8 bases not matched to a gene; V was cut back by 3 bases and J by 7 bases. CDR1 is LGHNA, CDR2 YSLEER, per germline. In DNA, the CDR3 is TGCGCCAGCAGCCACGTGACTAGCGGGGTCCAGAATGAGCAGTTCTTC. Translated: CASSHVTSGVQNEQFF.

The J gene is TRBJ2-2, the V gene TRBV30; 8 bases are a match to TRBD2. V shed 3 bases and J 6 bases; nucleotides not matched to a gene: 15. The V gene's germline CDR1 is GTSNPN and CDR2 SVGIG (reference sequence). The CDR3 has 17 amino acids. The CDR3 region is CAWRKLEGLAGAGELFF. The CDR3, as DNA: TGTGCCTGGAGGAAGCTGGAAGGACTAGCCGGGGCCGGGGAGCTGTTTTTT.

This clonotype was counted a few times. DNA of the CDR3: TGCGCCAGCAGCGCGACAGGGACGGGCAATCAGCCCCAGCATTTT. It is translated as CASSATGTGNQPQHF. The chain is built from TRBV5-1 and TRBJ1-5; TRBD1 aligns across 7 bases. V gave up 4 bases and J gave up 2 bases; unmatched junction bases: 6. The CDR3 sequence is 15 residues long. Germline V CDR1 and CDR2: SGHRS, YFSETQ.

The chain carries TRBV7-9 and TRBJ1-4; D ambiguous. CDR1 and CDR2 from the germline V gene are SEHNR and FQNEAQ (reference sequence). CDR3 length: 15 amino acids. The V end lost 4 bases, the J end lost 2 bases, and 11 bases lay between the germline ends. CDR3 amino acids: CASSSQAGTNEKLFF. The CDR3 DNA reads as TGTGCCAGCAGCTCGCAAGCAGGCACTAATGAAAAACTGTTTTTT.

V usage is TRBV12-3 or TRBV12-4 and J usage is TRBJ2-1; D unresolved. This CDR3 is 15 amino acids long. Trimming left V 3 bases short and J 3 bases short, with 12 bases between. The CDR3 reads CASSLGRVSYNEQFF. In nucleotides, the CDR3 is TGTGCCAGCAGTTTGGGTCGAGTCAGCTACAATGAGCAGTTCTTC.

In its sample, this clonotype was seen many times. This CDR3 is CASSPLQGAGEQYF. DNA of the CDR3: TGTGCCAGCTCACCTCTTCAGGGGGCAGGAGAGCAGTACTTC. This rearrangement joins TRBV18 to TRBJ2-7; 8 nucleotides agree with TRBD1. The CDR3 runs 14 residues. Losses at the gene ends were 3 bases for V and 7 bases for J; bases not matched to a gene: 8. Germline CDR1 reads KGHSH; CDR2 reads LQKENI. The complete variable domain, with remaining parts taken from reference TRBV18 and TRBJ2-7, reads NAGVMQNPRHLVRRRGQEARLRCSPMKGHSHVYWYRQLPEEGLKFMVYLQKENIIDESGMPKERFSAEFPKEGPSILRIQQVVRGDSAAYFCASSPLQGAGEQYFGPGTRLTVT.

This clonotype turned up a few times. The V call is TRBV20-1, the J call TRBJ1-2; a possible D gene is TRBD1 (6 bases). Germline V lookup: CDR1 DFQATT, CDR2 SNEGSKA (reference sequence). Trimming removed 3 bases at V and 4 bases at J, with 24 bases between. The CDR3 extends over 17 amino acids. The CDR3 region is CSASPIDRQGSIYGYTF. CDR3 nucleotides: TGCAGTGCTAGTCCTATCGACAGGCAGGGTAGTATCTATGGCTACACCTTC.

In this sample, this clonotype turned up many times. This sequence joins TRBV5-5 and TRBJ1-2; 10 nucleotides line up with TRBD1. Trimming cost V 1 base and J 3 bases; bases outside gene matches: 6. Germline V gene data show CDR1 as SGHKS and CDR2 as YYEKEE (reference sequence). The CDR3 loop spans 16 amino acids. The CDR3 reads CASSLNSGTGDYGYTF. For the CDR3, the DNA is TGTGCCAGCAGCTTGAATTCTGGGACAGGGGACTATGGCTACACCTTC.

This clonotype turned up a few times. V usage is TRBV20-1 and J usage is TRBJ2-3; 8 bases are shared with TRBD2. The V gene's germline CDR1 is DFQATT and CDR2 SNEGSKA (reference sequence). CDR3 length: 16 residues. V gave up 5 bases and J gave up 2 bases; unmatched junction bases: 12. The CDR3 nucleotides are TGCAGTGCTTTTCTCCAGCGAGCGGGAGCCACAGATACGCAGTATTTT. This gives the protein CSAFLQRAGATDTQYF.

This clonotype was counted many times. V and J are TRBV27 and TRBJ2-3; D gene unclear. V dropped 4 bases and J dropped 0 bases, with 11 bases sitting between them. The CDR3 is made up of 15 amino acids. Germline V gene sequence: CDR1 MNHEY, CDR2 SMNVEV (reference sequence). In DNA form, the CDR3 reads TGTGCCAGCAGTTCTTGGACGGAGAGCACAGATACGCAGTATTTT. This gives the protein CASSSWTESTDTQYF.

The genes are TRBV2 and TRBJ2-3, with D perhaps TRBD1 (6 bases). This CDR3 has 14 residues. Per the germline V gene, CDR1 is SNHLY and CDR2 is FYNNEI. V lost 6 bases and J lost 1, with 11 bases in between. Here the CDR3 reads CASRHRDRTDTQYF. The CDR3 DNA is TGTGCCAGCAGGCACAGGGACCGCACAGATACGCAGTATTTT. Filled out from reference TRBV2 and TRBJ2-3, the complete variable domain reads EPEVTQTPSHQVTQMGQEVILRCVPISNHLYFYWYRQILGQKVEFLVSFYNNEISEKSEIFDDQFSVERPDGSNFTLKIRSTKLEDSAMYFCASRHRDRTDTQYFGPGTRLTVL.

V and J are TRBV6-2 or TRBV6-3 and TRBJ2-1; D uncertain. The CDR3 extends over 14 amino acids. The germline CDR1 and CDR2 sequences are MNHEY and SVGEGT. V was clipped by 6 bases and J by 6 bases, with 15 bases between them. The CDR3 sequence: CASRRTSSGNEQFF. CDR3 DNA: TGTGCCAGCAGGAGGACCTCCTCGGGCAATGAGCAGTTCTTC.

A few counts support this clonotype. The chain couples TRBV15 to TRBJ2-6, with unresolved D. CDR3 size: 15 residues. Trimming took 1 base from V and 0 from J, leaving 4 bases between them. Germline V gene data show CDR1 as LNHNV and CDR2 as YYDKDF (reference sequence). The CDR3 DNA follows: TGTGCCACCAGCAGAGTCAACTCTGGGGCCAACGTCCTGACTTTC. It is translated as CATSRVNSGANVLTF.

This clonotype was recorded many times. The chain employs TRBV10-3 and TRBJ1-4; D is possibly TRBD1 (5 bases). Germline V gives CDR1 ENHRY, CDR2 SYGVKD. The V and J ends lost 10 bases and 6 bases respectively, with 15 bases between them. This CDR3 is 13 amino acids long. Written as DNA, the CDR3 is TGTGCCACGGGAAGACAGACTGATGAAAAACTGTTTTTT. It yields the protein CATGRQTDEKLFF.

This clonotype was seen more than once but under ten times. The DNA for the CDR3 is TGTGCCAGTAGTATAGATCCGGAGTACAATGAGCAGTTCTTC. It encodes CASSIDPEYNEQFF. The chain carries TRBV19 and TRBJ2-1; D gene ambiguous. The CDR3 covers 14 residues. The germline CDR1 and CDR2 sequences are LNHDA and SQIVND (reference sequence). The germline V and J ends were trimmed by 0 bases and 4 bases, with 7 bases remaining between them.

This clonotype was seen a handful of times. The chain recombines TRBV5-1 with TRBJ2-3; D is unclear. The V end was cut by 1 base, the J end by 5 bases, with 11 bases between. CDR1 and CDR2 from the germline V gene are SGHRS and YFSETQ. The CDR3 runs to 14 residues. The CDR3 here is CASSLSPTGDTQYF. Here the CDR3 DNA reads TGCGCCAGCAGCTTGTCTCCTACGGGAGATACGCAGTATTTT.

This clonotype was detected ten times or more. The rearrangement uses TRBV3-1 and TRBJ2-2; maybe TRBD2 (9 bases). V lost 4 bases to trimming and J lost 2 bases, with 23 bases between them. Per the germline V gene, CDR1 is LGHDT and CDR2 is YNNKEL (reference sequence). The CDR3 is 19 amino acids. The CDR3 DNA reads TGTGCCAGCAGCCCCCAGGGGGCCCTTAGCGGGGGAAACACCGGGGAGCTGTTTTTT. Protein: CASSPQGALSGGNTGELFF.

This clonotype was observed many times. The V gene is TRBV29-1, the J gene TRBJ1-1; no definite D call. The CDR3 loop spans 12 amino acids. With 8 bases removed from V and 1 base from J, the gap between germline ends came to 11 bases. The germline CDR1 and CDR2 sequences are SQVTM and ANQGSEA. This CDR3 reads CSCRPTNTEAFF. Written as DNA, the CDR3 is TGCAGCTGCCGACCGACGAACACTGAAGCTTTCTTT.

The table lists this clonotype with a few counts. The junction departs from germline at one end; a sequencing error may be responsible. The chain recombines TRBV4-1 with TRBJ1-2; D is undetermined. The CDR3 has 11 residues. Germline CDR1 MGHRA, CDR2 YSYEKL. CDR3 region: CASSQDEALLF. The CDR3, as DNA: TGCGCCAGCAGCCAAGATGAGGCACTCCTCTTC.

The sample holds a few counts of this clonotype. This chain links TRBV9 with TRBJ2-5; D is unresolved. This CDR3 spans 14 amino acids. CDR1 is SGDLS and CDR2 is YYNGEE in the germline V gene. The V end lost 0 bases, the J end lost 3 bases, and 9 bases lay between the germline ends. CDR3 region: CASSVGPLKETQYF. The CDR3 region has the DNA TGTGCCAGCAGCGTAGGCCCCCTCAAAGAGACCCAGTACTTC.

This clonotype was seen more than once but under ten times. The chain joins TRBV18 to TRBJ2-1; D tentatively fits TRBD1 or TRBD2 (5 bases each). Per the germline V gene, CDR1 is KGHSH and CDR2 is LQKENI. This CDR3 has 17 amino acids. V lost 6 bases, J lost 7 bases, and 25 bases lay in between. The CDR3 region has the DNA TGTGCCAGCTCCTACCCCCCCACCGGGACCCTAGGTAATGAGCAGTTCTTC. It codes for CASSYPPTGTLGNEQFF.

This clonotype came up many times. The chain recombines TRBV4-2 with TRBJ1-2; a weak D match, TRBD1 (6 bases). CDR1 LGHNA and CDR2 YNFKEQ come from the germline V gene. CDR3 length: 15 residues. V lost 3 bases and J lost 3, with 14 bases in between. The CDR3 sequence is CASSHPIRTDYGYTF. The CDR3, as DNA: TGTGCCAGCAGCCACCCGATCCGGACAGACTATGGCTACACCTTC.